This passage covers 13 T cell receptor delta chains from one sample sequenced in a study of Vδ1+ human thymocytes (dated by TCRdb to 2017 to 2018). What the research found in general, with its limitations: The thymic TRG and TRD repertoires appeared highly polyclonal, with Gaussian CDR3 length distributions, in contrast to the oligoclonal repertoires of peripheral blood.

Antigens for these TCRs are unknown. The sequencer listed for this sample is Illumina MiSeq. RNA was isolated using the RNeasy mini kit, and reverse transcription was performed with Superscript III. To generate the CDR3 amplicons, a multiplex PCR was run using pooled V-gene forward primers together with a constant-region reverse primer that carried Illumina adaptor overhangs. With CATT, TCRdb called clones again from the public reads; duplicate DNA rows were later joined. The sample table lists about 73,000 delta-chain clones, about 30% of them with a count of one. Of the sample, under 0.3% is held by the ten largest clones. Sequenced material: Vdelta1+ gamma-delta thymocytes from the thymus. The intended sense of this specimen's cell subset or site label: FACS-sorted CD3+ TCRalphabeta- TCRVdelta1+ TCRVdelta2- thymocytes. The receptors were sampled from a boy younger than two who had congenital heart surgery.

The chain combines TRDV1 with TRDJ1, with 8 bases fitting TRDD3. CDR3 length equals 19 residues. V shed 4 bases and J 0 bases; nucleotides not matched to a gene: 16. Germline CDR1 reads TSWWSYY; CDR2 reads QGS. The DNA of the CDR3 is TGTGCTCTTGGGGCCTGGACTACGGATTGGGGGATGTACACCGATAAACTCATCTTT. Amino acids: CALGAWTTDWGMYTDKLIF.

Details on this clone: Other DNA sequences within the sample encode an identical CDR3. The chain joins TRDV1 to TRDJ1, with 10 nucleotides matching TRDD3. Unmatched junction bases numbered 17, after V lost 4 bases and J lost 3 bases. Germline V lookup: CDR1 TSWWSYY, CDR2 QGS. CDR3 length: 19 residues. CDR3 sequence reads: CALGGISFYWGIYPDKLIF. In DNA, the CDR3 is TGTGCTCTTGGGGGCATCAGCTTTTACTGGGGGATCTACCCCGATAAACTCATCTTT.

The chain employs TRDV1 and TRDJ1; 7 bases are a match to TRDD3. This CDR3 contains 19 residues. Germline CDR1 reads TSWWSYY; CDR2 reads QGS. Trimming cost V 3 bases and J 4 bases; bases outside gene matches: 20. The CDR3 reads CALGDLPPPGGKYSDKLIF. As DNA, the CDR3 is TGTGCTCTTGGGGACCTCCCTCCGCCTGGGGGGAAGTACAGCGATAAACTCATCTTT.

This clone showed up just a few times. This rearrangement joins TRDV1 to TRDJ1; weak D call: TRDD3 (5 bases). The CDR3 covers 21 residues. Germline V lookup: CDR1 TSWWSYY, CDR2 QGS. Trimming stripped 2 bases from V and 0 bases from J, with 28 bases between. CDR3 region: CALGEIGSWRCDKGNTDKLIF. The CDR3 DNA is TGTGCTCTTGGGGAAATAGGTAGTTGGCGATGTGATAAGGGGAACACCGATAAACTCATCTTT.

The chain links TRDV2 to TRDJ3; TRDD3 matches 7 bases. With 9 bases clipped from V and 0 bases from J, the junction kept 10 bases outside the gene matches. In germline, CDR1 is GEAIGNYY, CDR2 EKD. The CDR3 loop spans 17 amino acids. The CDR3 loop reads CARDTTPFSWDTRQMFF. The DNA for the CDR3 is TGTGCCAGGGATACCACACCCTTCTCCTGGGACACCCGACAGATGTTTTTC.

The chain links TRDV1 to TRDJ1; a weak D match, TRDD3 (6 bases). The CDR3 runs to 18 residues. Between the trimmed V and J ends, which lost 6 bases and 0 bases, there was a span of 23 bases. Germline lookup yields CDR1 TSWWSYY and CDR2 QGS. CDR3 nucleotides: TGTGCTCTTGGAGTATTCCCCCCGTGGGGATCTTACACCGATAAACTCATCTTT. Encoded protein: CALGVFPPWGSYTDKLIF.

J is TRDJ1 and V is TRDV1; no clear D. The CDR3 is made up of 15 amino acids. The germline V gene has CDR1 TSWWSYY and CDR2 QGS. Trimming shortened V by 5 bases and J by 0 bases, and 13 bases separated the two germline ends. CDR3 sequence: CALGTRGTYTDKLIF. CDR3 DNA sequence: TGTGCTCTTGGGACCCGCGGGACGTACACCGATAAACTCATCTTT.

This clone turned up a few times. The chain employs TRDV2 and TRDJ1; weak D call: TRDD3 (6 bases). V gave up 7 bases and J gave up 0 bases, with 17 bases separating them. CDR1 and CDR2 (germline): GEAIGNYY, EKD. CDR3 length: 15 residues. CDR3 nucleotide sequence: TGTGCCTGGGGACCTTGGGGGGTCAACACCGATAAACTCATCTTT. This translates into CAWGPWGVNTDKLIF.

On this clone itself: One end of the junction varies from germline; a read error may be responsible. The chain is built from TRDV2 and TRDJ1; 7 nucleotides line up with TRDD3. Looked up from germline, CDR1 is GEAIGNYY and CDR2 is EKD. This CDR3 has 22 amino acids. The DNA for the CDR3 is TGTGCCCGTGACACCCTAATCTCATTCCGGGTGGCACTGGGGATCTTCACCGATAAACTCATCTTT. Its protein is CARDTLISFRVALGIFTDKLIF.

This chain connects TRDV1 to TRDJ1; D remains unclear. Trimming took off 3 bases at V and 2 bases at J, with 7 bases between the two ends. The CDR3 loop spans 13 amino acids. CDR1 is TSWWSYY and CDR2 is QGS in the germline V gene. Written as DNA, the CDR3 is TGTGCTCTTGGGGATTGTTATACCGATAAACTCATCTTT. Its translation: CALGDCYTDKLIF.

The chain uses TRDV1 and TRDJ1, with 9 bases lining up with TRDD3. Germline CDR1 and CDR2: TSWWSYY and QGS. The V and J ends lost 2 bases and 2 bases, in that order; junction bases with no gene match: 15. The CDR3 length is 19 residues. CDR3 nucleotide sequence: TGTGCTCTTGGGGAATCGTGGCGTAGGTGGGGGATAAAGACCGATAAACTCATCTTT. It codes for CALGESWRRWGIKTDKLIF.

This clone was counted a few times. The V and J genes are TRDV1 and TRDJ1; 10 bases agree with TRDD3. CDR1 and CDR2 from the germline V gene are TSWWSYY and QGS. The CDR3 consists of 22 residues. Germline trimming cut 0 bases from V and 0 bases from J; bases unmatched to any gene: 19. CDR3 in amino acids: CALGELSSLLGDFQPYTDKLIF. DNA for the CDR3: TGTGCTCTTGGGGAACTCTCGTCGCTACTGGGGGATTTCCAACCTTACACCGATAAACTCATCTTT.

The chain has TRDV1 and TRDJ1; 9 bases are a match to TRDD3. J gave up 3 bases and V 6 bases, and 11 bases lay outside the gene matches. CDR3 length: 16 amino acids. Germline CDR1 and CDR2: TSWWSYY and QGS. CDR3 residues: CALGYYRGIPPDKLIF. The CDR3 bases are TGTGCTCTTGGTTATTACCGGGGGATACCGCCCGATAAACTCATCTTT.